Below are 29 T cell receptor beta chains sequenced from a single sample in a study of blood T cells in healthy people across ages. With a J-beta primer mix and a sample-barcoded 5' primer, a second PCR ran about 6 to 11 cycles. TCRdb re-analysed the 5' RACE reads in MiXCR, keeping a single row per CDR3 protein. The sample includes about 800,000 distinct CDR3 sequences, roughly 25% of them seen just once. This same sample was also taken into another study, of T cells of mothers and their children.

The material sequenced was blood. These receptors all stem from a boy aged 5-17 years in good health.

DNA of the CDR3: TGCAGTGCTAGAGGGAGGGTCGGACAAGAGACCCAGTACTTC. This gives the protein CSARGRVGQETQYF. This sequence joins TRBV20-1 and TRBJ2-5, with a possible D match to TRBD2 (6 bases). Germline V gives CDR1 DFQATT, CDR2 SNEGSKA (reference sequence). The ends were cut back, 1 base at V and 2 bases at J, with 11 bases in the middle. This CDR3 is 14 amino acids long.

This clonotype was observed a handful of times. The rearrangement joins TRBV29-1 to TRBJ2-5, with TRBD2 matching 12 bases. The tail of the sequence fits TRBJ2-1 better, so the J call may be wrong. Germline assignment: CDR1 SQVTM and CDR2 ANQGSEA. The CDR3 sequence is 13 residues long. CDR3 bases: TGCAGCGTGTCTAGCGGGAGGGCCTCAGAGCAGTTCTTC. This codes for CSVSSGRASEQFF.

In its sample, this clonotype was seen a few times. The chain has TRBV19 and TRBJ2-7, with D maybe TRBD1 (6 bases). V lost 2 bases to trimming and J lost 7 bases, with 18 bases between them. The CDR3 runs to 15 residues. CDR1 LNHDA and CDR2 SQIVND come from the germline V gene (reference sequence). The CDR3 here is CASSIQGPRFVEQYF. The CDR3 nucleotides read TGTGCCAGTAGTATACAGGGGCCGCGGTTTGTGGAGCAGTACTTC.

Concerning this clonotype: The conserved closing phenylalanine or tryptophan is absent in this CDR3, likely reflecting a read error. This chain links TRBV27 with TRBJ2-1; possibly TRBD1 or TRBD2 for D (6 bases each). V gave up 7 bases and J gave up 8 bases, with 15 bases separating them. This CDR3 spans 13 amino acids. Germline CDR1 is MNHEY and CDR2 is SMNVEV (reference sequence). CDR3 coding DNA: TGTGCCAGCAAACGGGGGCTATTCTATGAGCAGTTCCTC. It yields the protein CASKRGLFYEQFL.

V gene TRBV28 combines with J gene TRBJ2-3; TRBD2 matches 15 bases. CDR1 MDHEN and CDR2 SYDVKM come from the germline V gene. V shed 8 bases, J shed 2 bases, and the junction held 11 bases outside the gene matches. The CDR3 contains 18 residues. This CDR3 reads CASGFPGLAGGATDTQYF. As DNA, the CDR3 is TGTGCCAGCGGCTTCCCGGGACTAGCGGGAGGCGCCACAGATACGCAGTATTTT.

This chain links TRBV2 with TRBJ2-6; 8 bases align to TRBD1. Germline CDR1 is SNHLY and CDR2 is FYNNEI. This CDR3 has 18 residues. The J segment lost 0 bases and the V segment lost 5 bases, leaving 9 bases of the junction unmatched. The CDR3: CASSRRWTGYSGANVLTF. CDR3 nucleotide sequence: TGTGCCAGCAGTAGGAGATGGACAGGGTACTCTGGGGCCAACGTCCTGACTTTC.

The table lists this clonotype with a few counts. The chain combines TRBV3-1 with TRBJ2-1; 9 bases are shared with TRBD1. The J call may be wrong; the DNA end is better matched by TRBJ2-7. The germline CDR1 and CDR2 sequences are LGHDT and YNNKEL (reference sequence). CDR3 length: 17 amino acids. Here the CDR3 reads CASSQERGQGPFYEQYF. The CDR3 nucleotides are TGTGCCAGCAGCCAAGAGAGGGGACAGGGTCCATTCTACGAGCAGTACTTC.

CDR3 sequence (DNA): TGTGCCAGCAGTCCTCGACAGGGATATAATTCACCCCTCCACTTT. As protein: CASSPRQGYNSPLHF. The chain links TRBV12-3 or TRBV12-4 to TRBJ1-6; TRBD1 aligns across 7 bases. The CDR3 covers 15 residues. V was clipped by 5 bases and J by 4 bases; unmatched bases: 5.

This clonotype was seen a few times. The rearrangement links TRBV7-6 to TRBJ2-3, with TRBD2 matching over 12 bases. The CDR3 is made up of 16 amino acids. Germline values: CDR1 SGHVS, CDR2 FNYEAQ. With V trimmed by 1 base and J by 4 bases, 3 bases remained unmatched. Here the CDR3 DNA reads TGTGCCAGCAGCTTAGAGGCTAGCGGGGGGGCAGATACGCAGTATTTT. It translates to CASSLEASGGADTQYF. The whole variable domain, filled in from reference TRBV7-6 and TRBJ2-3, reads GAGVSQSPRYKVTKRGQDVALRCDPISGHVSLYWYRQALGQGPEFLTYFNYEAQQDKSGLPNDRFSAERPEGSISTLTIQRTEQRDSAMYRCASSLEASGGADTQYFGPGTRLTVL.

V gene TRBV29-1 combines with J gene TRBJ2-1, with D perhaps matching TRBD2 (6 bases). V was cut by 0 bases and J by 5 bases, with 11 bases left in between. The CDR3 is 14 residues long. Germline V CDR1 and CDR2: SQVTM, ANQGSEA. In DNA, the CDR3 is TGCAGCGTTGAAGACGGGGAGGTGCACAATGAGCAGTTCTTC. Its protein product is CSVEDGEVHNEQFF.

The chain combines TRBV25-1 with TRBJ2-5; weak D call: TRBD1 (7 bases). The assigned J gene may be wrong: the sequence end matches TRBJ2-1 better. This CDR3 is built from 14 residues. Germline CDR1 reads MGHDK; CDR2 reads SYGVNS. CDR3 DNA: TGTGCCAGCAGAGGGGGCGGGGTTAACAATGAGCAGTTCTTC. This translates into CASRGGGVNNEQFF.

The chain combines TRBV20-1 with TRBJ1-5, with 10 positions matching TRBD1. The CDR3 is 15 amino acids. Germline loops: CDR1 DFQATT, CDR2 SNEGSKA (reference sequence). With V trimmed by 6 bases and J by 1 base, 6 bases remained unmatched. Here the CDR3 reads CSAGDRGTSNQPQHF. Written as DNA, the CDR3 is TGCAGTGCCGGGGACAGGGGAACAAGCAATCAGCCCCAGCATTTT.

This chain connects TRBV16 to TRBJ2-7; the D is unclear. Germline assignment: CDR1 KGHSY and CDR2 FQNENV. The CDR3 has 12 residues. Trimming took off 3 bases at V and 6 bases at J, with 9 bases between the two ends. CDR3 sequence: CASSHLGGEQYF. Here the CDR3 DNA reads TGTGCCAGCAGCCATTTAGGTGGCGAGCAGTACTTC.

This clonotype was found a few times. The chain recombines TRBV28 with TRBJ1-5; D ambiguous. The CDR3 runs 14 residues. Trimming removed 1 base at V and 3 bases at J, with 7 bases between. Germline CDR1 MDHEN, CDR2 SYDVKM. This CDR3 reads CASSLSGYNQPQHF. The CDR3 DNA reads TGTGCCAGCAGTTTATCGGGGTACAATCAGCCCCAGCATTTT.

The chain has TRBV13 and TRBJ2-5; TRBD1 agrees at 7 bases. Germline CDR1 and CDR2: PRHDT and FYEKMQ (reference sequence). The CDR3 has 14 residues. The trim removed 5 bases at V and 3 bases at J, leaving 6 bases unmatched. Here the CDR3 reads CASSNRDRKETQYF. Written as DNA, the CDR3 is TGTGCCAGCAGCAACCGGGACAGAAAAGAGACCCAGTACTTC.

The chain recombines TRBV5-1 with TRBJ1-2; D possibly corresponds to TRBD1 (5 bases). V was shortened by 3 bases and J by 8 bases, with 14 bases between the two germline ends. The germline V gene has CDR1 SGHRS and CDR2 YFSETQ. This CDR3 has 13 residues. CDR3 residues: CASSSGHPGGYTF. The CDR3 DNA sequence: TGCGCCAGCAGCTCCGGACATCCGGGAGGCTACACCTTC.

CDR3 in amino acids: CASSLTGTGSDEQYF. The CDR3 DNA reads as TGTGCCAGCAGCTTAACCGGGACAGGGTCGGACGAGCAGTACTTC. The chain combines TRBV7-9 with TRBJ2-7; TRBD1 aligns across 9 bases. V dropped 2 bases and J dropped 5; count of bases not matched to a gene: 7. Germline V lookup: CDR1 SEHNR, CDR2 FQNEAQ (reference sequence). The CDR3 is made up of 15 amino acids.

CDR3 bases: TGTGCCAGCAGCATCGAGGGGCGACTTGCGGGAGGATCGTCTGGTACGCAGTATTTT. Its translation is CASSIEGRLAGGSSGTQYF. The chain carries TRBV13 and TRBJ2-3, with 8 bases that match TRBD2. There are 19 residues in the CDR3. With 5 bases clipped from V and 8 bases from J, the junction kept 24 bases outside the gene matches. The germline V gene encodes CDR1 PRHDT and CDR2 FYEKMQ (reference sequence).

A few counts support this clonotype. The chain joins TRBV6-2 or TRBV6-3 to TRBJ1-5, with a tentative D call TRBD1 (6 bases). Germline CDR1 and CDR2: MNHEY and SVGEGT. With 6 bases removed from V and 7 bases from J, the gap between germline ends came to 19 bases. The length of the CDR3 is 15 residues. The CDR3 DNA is TGTGCCAGCAGCCGGACCGGGACACTAGAACAGCCCCAGCATTTT. It encodes CASSRTGTLEQPQHF.

The chain recombines TRBV28 with TRBJ2-1; D unclear. The germline V gene encodes CDR1 MDHEN and CDR2 SYDVKM. This CDR3 comprises 13 residues. With 2 bases removed from V and 6 bases from J, the gap between germline ends came to 8 bases. The CDR3 DNA sequence: TGTGCCAGCAGTTTAAAGGTTTCCAATGAGCAGTTCTTC. It translates to CASSLKVSNEQFF.

This clonotype has just a few counts. The chain is built from TRBV7-2 and TRBJ2-1, with a weak D call TRBD2 (7 bases). There are 14 residues in the CDR3. The ends were cut back, 5 bases at V and 7 bases at J, with 15 bases in the middle. The V gene's germline CDR1 is SGHTA and CDR2 FQGNSA. CDR3 in DNA: TGTGCCAGCAGCGCCTGGGGGGGCGGGAATGAGCAGTTCTTC. It specifies CASSAWGGGNEQFF.

The CDR3 sequence: CASSSGQEPQYF. The CDR3 DNA follows: TGTGCCAGCAGTTCTGGACAGGAGCCGCAGTATTTT. The chain couples TRBV6-6 to TRBJ2-3; TRBD1 matches 7 bases. Germline V gene data show CDR1 as MNHNY and CDR2 as SVGAGI (reference sequence). The CDR3 has 12 amino acids. The trim removed 4 bases at V and 10 bases at J, leaving 5 bases unmatched.

Concerning this clonotype itself: At one end, the junction sequence differs from germline, possibly due to a read error. V and J are TRBV7-2 and TRBJ2-1; TRBD2 aligns across 15 bases. Germline V lookup: CDR1 SGHTA, CDR2 FQGNSA. The CDR3 length is 14 residues. For the CDR3, the DNA is TGTGCCAGCAGCCCCTGGACTAGCGGGGGGGCCATAGACTTC. This encodes CASSPWTSGGAIDF.

This clonotype was seen a handful of times. The rearrangement links TRBV12-3 or TRBV12-4 to TRBJ1-5, with TRBD1 matching over 11 bases. Trimming cost V 5 bases and J 5 bases; bases outside gene matches: 8. The CDR3 has 16 amino acids. CDR3 in amino acids: CASSQAGTGGYQPQHF. Written as DNA, the CDR3 is TGTGCCAGCAGTCAAGCCGGGACAGGGGGATATCAGCCCCAGCATTTT.

The chain recombines TRBV7-2 with TRBJ2-1; TRBD2 agrees at 7 bases. CDR3 length: 13 residues. The trim removed 5 bases at V and 6 bases at J, leaving 4 bases unmatched. Germline V CDR1 and CDR2: SGHTA, FQGNSA. CDR3 protein: CASSPRTSNEQFF. DNA for the CDR3: TGTGCCAGCAGCCCTCGGACTAGCAATGAGCAGTTCTTC.

This clonotype was recorded only once. V gene TRBV4-1 combines with J gene TRBJ2-5, with D tentatively TRBD1 or TRBD2 (5 bases each). The CDR3 covers 16 residues. The V gene lost 1 base and the J gene lost 1 base, with 13 bases spanning the gap. Germline CDR1 and CDR2: MGHRA and YSYEKL. The CDR3 DNA follows: TGCGCCAGCAGCCAAGTAAAGGGGACCCTCCAAGAGACCCAGTACTTC. As protein: CASSQVKGTLQETQYF.

This clonotype has a single count. This chain links TRBV19 with TRBJ1-2; no reliable D call. The germline V gene encodes CDR1 LNHDA and CDR2 SQIVND (reference sequence). This CDR3 is built from 13 residues. V was shortened by 0 bases and J by 3 bases, with 5 bases between the two germline ends. As DNA, the CDR3 is TGTGCCAGTAGTATAGAAAGAGACTATGGCTACACCTTC. Encoded protein: CASSIERDYGYTF.

This clonotype was observed a handful of times. V is TRBV28 and J is TRBJ1-2, with a possible D match to TRBD1 (6 bases). V was trimmed by 5 bases and J by 8 bases, leaving 15 bases between them. Germline V gene data show CDR1 as MDHEN and CDR2 as SYDVKM. This CDR3 contains 13 residues. The DNA of the CDR3 is TGTGCCAGCAGTCCGATGGACAGTTACGGCTACACCTTC. As protein: CASSPMDSYGYTF.

The chain carries TRBV20-1 and TRBJ2-5; TRBD2 might be the D (5 bases). TRBJ2-7 explains the end of the DNA better; the J call may be wrong. The CDR3 length is 16 residues. Looked up from germline, CDR1 is DFQATT and CDR2 is SNEGSKA (reference sequence). Here the CDR3 reads CSARGREWETPYEQYF. The DNA for the CDR3 is TGCAGTGCTCGAGGAAGGGAGTGGGAAACCCCCTACGAGCAGTACTTC.